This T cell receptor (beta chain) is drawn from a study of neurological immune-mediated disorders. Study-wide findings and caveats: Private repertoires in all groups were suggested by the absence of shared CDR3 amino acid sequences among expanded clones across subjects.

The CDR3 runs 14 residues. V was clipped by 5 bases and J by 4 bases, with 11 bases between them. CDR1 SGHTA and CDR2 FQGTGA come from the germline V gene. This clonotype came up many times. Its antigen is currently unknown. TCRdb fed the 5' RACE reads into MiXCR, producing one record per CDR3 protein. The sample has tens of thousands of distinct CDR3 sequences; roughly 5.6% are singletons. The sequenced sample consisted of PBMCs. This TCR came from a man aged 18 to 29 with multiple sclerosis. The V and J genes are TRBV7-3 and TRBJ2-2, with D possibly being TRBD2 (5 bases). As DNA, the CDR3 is TGTGCCAGCAGCATATCGGGGTTCACCGGGGAGCTGTTTTTT. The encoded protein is CASSISGFTGELFF.